The rows below give T cell receptor beta chains drawn from one sample of a study of identical twins. TCRdb reprocessed the 5' RACE reads via MiXCR and lists one record per CDR3 protein. The repertoire holds under 1 million distinct CDR3 sequences, with roughly an eighth as singletons. These data were also filed under a second study, of yellow fever vaccine responses in identical twins.

The sequenced sample consisted of PBMCs. The receptor set was obtained from a woman aged 18-30 years in good health. The CDR3 runs from the conserved cysteine through the conserved F or W. The order of the fields is D gene, V gene, clone size, J gene, CDR3 protein, CDR3 DNA. D genes are given only for firm matches. The listing skips clone size in some rows; elsewhere it reads once, few, many or a size class.

D: TRBD1
V: TRBV3-1
size: few
J: TRBJ1-6
CDR3: CASSPLTGVNSPLHF
DNA: TGTGCCAGCAGCCCCTTGACAGGGGTAAATTCACCCCTCCACTTT

D: -
V: TRBV28
size: -
J: TRBJ2-1
CDR3: CASSLGRISPYNEQFF
DNA: TGTGCCAGCAGTCTGGGACGGATCAGCCCCTACAATGAGCAGTTCTTC

D: -
V: TRBV15
size: many
J: TRBJ2-1
CDR3: CATSSETNENRIEQFF
DNA: TGTGCCACCAGCAGTGAGACTAATGAAAATCGGATTGAGCAGTTCTTC

D: TRBD2
V: TRBV4-1
size: few
J: TRBJ2-1
CDR3: CASSQEAGGFINEQFF
DNA: TGCGCCAGCAGCCAAGAGGCGGGAGGTTTCATTAATGAGCAGTTCTTC

D: -
V: TRBV29-1
size: few
J: TRBJ1-6
CDR3: CSASTEYNSPLHF
DNA: TGCAGCGCATCGACAGAATATAATTCACCCCTCCACTTT

D: -
V: TRBV12-3/TRBV12-4
size: many
J: TRBJ1-3
CDR3: CASSFRTFSGNTIYF
DNA: TGTGCCAGCAGTTTTAGGACCTTCTCTGGAAACACCATATATTTT

D: -
V: TRBV20-1
size: many
J: TRBJ1-6
CDR3: CSARASTDYNSPLHF
DNA: TGCAGTGCTAGAGCTTCGACAGATTATAATTCACCCCTCCACTTT

D: -
V: TRBV20-1
size: many
J: TRBJ1-1
CDR3: CSARGTNTEAFF
DNA: TGCAGTGCTAGAGGGACGAACACTGAAGCTTTCTTT

D: -
V: TRBV12-3/TRBV12-4
size: many
J: TRBJ2-1
CDR3: CASNVGGLGDEQFF
DNA: TGTGCCAGCAACGTGGGGGGACTGGGCGATGAGCAGTTCTTC

D: TRBD1
V: TRBV28
size: -
J: TRBJ2-7
CDR3: CASRPGTVPYEQYF
DNA: TGTGCCAGCAGGCCCGGGACAGTCCCCTACGAGCAGTACTTC

D: TRBD1
V: TRBV15
size: few
J: TRBJ2-2
CDR3: CATSRDWGQFLSNTGGELFF
DNA: TGTGCCACCAGCAGAGATTGGGGACAGTTTCTTTCCAACACTGGCGGGGAGCTGTTTTTT

D: -
V: TRBV9
size: few
J: TRBJ1-2
CDR3: CASSVDGRANYGYTF
DNA: TGTGCCAGCAGCGTAGACGGACGGGCGAACTATGGCTACACCTTC

D: -
V: TRBV15
size: few
J: TRBJ1-5
CDR3: CATSRKGTQWQPQHF
DNA: TGTGCCACCAGCAGGAAAGGGACTCAGTGGCAGCCCCAGCATTTT

D: TRBD2
V: TRBV10-3
size: -
J: TRBJ2-5
CDR3: CAISGTSGGRETQYF
DNA: TGTGCCATCAGCGGGACTAGCGGGGGTAGAGAGACCCAGTACTTC

D: TRBD2
V: TRBV20-1
size: -
J: TRBJ2-3
CDR3: CSARRLAGITDTQYF
DNA: TGCAGTGCTAGAAGGCTAGCGGGGATCACAGATACGCAGTATTTT

D: -
V: TRBV6-1
size: few
J: TRBJ2-1
CDR3: CASTTWRVNEQFF
DNA: TGTGCCAGCACGACCTGGAGGGTCAATGAGCAGTTCTTC

D: TRBD1
V: TRBV5-1
size: many
J: TRBJ2-1
CDR3: CASSPLAGTDDNEQFF
DNA: TGCGCCAGCAGCCCACTCGCCGGGACAGACGACAATGAGCAGTTCTTC

D: -
V: TRBV5-1
size: -
J: TRBJ2-3
CDR3: CASSLAGRAGTDTQYF
DNA: TGCGCCAGCAGCTTGGCTGGCAGGGCGGGGACAGATACGCAGTATTTT

D: TRBD1
V: TRBV5-5
size: few
J: TRBJ1-3
CDR3: CASSQDRARGNTIYF
DNA: TGTGCCAGCAGCCAGGACAGGGCGCGAGGAAACACCATATATTTT

D: TRBD2
V: TRBV20-1
size: many
J: TRBJ2-1
CDR3: CSARDGLAGYNEQFF
DNA: TGCAGTGCTAGGGATGGACTAGCGGGATACAATGAGCAGTTCTTC

D: -
V: TRBV4-2
size: many
J: TRBJ1-5
CDR3: CASSREGSNQPQHF
DNA: TGTGCCAGCAGCCGCGAGGGGTCCAATCAGCCCCAGCATTTT

D: TRBD2
V: TRBV11-2
size: few
J: TRBJ2-4
CDR3: CASSPVSGSYIQYF
DNA: TGTGCCAGCAGTCCCGTGAGCGGGAGTTACATTCAGTACTTC

D: -
V: TRBV5-5
size: -
J: TRBJ1-1
CDR3: CASSPSEGGGTEAFF
DNA: TGTGCCAGCAGCCCTAGCGAGGGGGGCGGCACTGAAGCTTTCTTT

D: -
V: TRBV5-1
size: few
J: TRBJ1-2
CDR3: CASSEGRASLSYGYTF
DNA: TGCGCCAGCAGCGAGGGACGGGCGTCCTTAAGTTATGGCTACACCTTC

D: TRBD2
V: TRBV15
size: few
J: TRBJ2-1
CDR3: CATSTGLAGVYEQFF
DNA: TGTGCCACCAGTACGGGACTAGCGGGAGTTTATGAGCAGTTCTTC

D: -
V: TRBV12-3/TRBV12-4
size: few
J: TRBJ1-1
CDR3: CASSFGEQINTEAFF
DNA: TGTGCCAGCAGTTTTGGCGAACAGATTAACACTGAAGCTTTCTTT

D: -
V: TRBV7-8
size: -
J: TRBJ1-6
CDR3: CASTQSAQAPLHF
DNA: TGTGCCAGCACCCAAAGCGCTCAGGCCCCCCTCCACTTT

D: TRBD2
V: TRBV15
size: many
J: TRBJ2-1
CDR3: CATSRAGGVNDNEQFF
DNA: TGTGCCACCAGCAGAGCGGGAGGGGTAAACGACAATGAGCAGTTCTTC

D: -
V: TRBV5-1
size: -
J: TRBJ1-2
CDR3: CASSLDWEYGYTF
DNA: TGCGCCAGCAGCTTGGACTGGGAGTACGGCTACACCTTC

D: -
V: TRBV29-1
size: few
J: TRBJ2-1
CDR3: CSVRGEGPHNEQFF
DNA: TGCAGCGTGAGGGGGGAGGGGCCACACAATGAGCAGTTCTTC

D: TRBD1
V: TRBV27
size: -
J: TRBJ2-1
CDR3: CASTSGTGLGNEQFF
DNA: TGTGCCAGCACCTCCGGGACAGGGTTGGGCAATGAGCAGTTCTTC

D: TRBD2
V: TRBV20-1
size: few
J: TRBJ2-2
CDR3: CSAPKSGLANTGELFF
DNA: TGCAGTGCCCCTAAATCGGGACTAGCGAACACCGGGGAGCTGTTTTTT

D: TRBD1
V: TRBV7-9
size: -
J: TRBJ1-4
CDR3: CASSLGDRVGKLFF
DNA: TGTGCCAGCAGCTTAGGGGACAGGGTCGGAAAACTGTTTTTT

D: TRBD2
V: TRBV27
size: few
J: TRBJ2-2
CDR3: CASIGTSGMAGELFF
DNA: TGTGCCAGCATTGGGACTAGCGGGATGGCCGGGGAGCTGTTTTTT

D: -
V: TRBV15
size: -
J: TRBJ2-1
CDR3: CATSRDPSWEQFF
DNA: TGTGCCACCAGCAGAGATCCCTCTTGGGAGCAGTTCTTC

D: -
V: TRBV28
size: many
J: TRBJ2-5
CDR3: CASNRKGYKETQYF
DNA: TGTGCCAGCAACCGGAAGGGGTACAAAGAGACCCAGTACTTC

D: TRBD1
V: TRBV29-1
size: -
J: TRBJ2-1
CDR3: CSVPRLTGGNEQFF
DNA: TGCAGCGTTCCTCGACTTACAGGGGGCAATGAGCAGTTCTTC

D: TRBD1
V: TRBV20-1
size: -
J: TRBJ1-1
CDR3: CSAKRQGTEAFF
DNA: TGCAGTGCTAAAAGACAGGGGACTGAAGCTTTCTTT

D: TRBD2
V: TRBV11-2
size: -
J: TRBJ2-1
CDR3: CASSLVGLGGEQFF
DNA: TGTGCCAGCAGCTTAGTGGGACTAGGGGGTGAGCAGTTCTTC

D: -
V: TRBV25-1
size: few
J: TRBJ2-1
CDR3: CASSKQSNEQFF
DNA: TGTGCCAGCAGTAAACAATCCAATGAGCAGTTCTTC

D: -
V: TRBV11-2
size: -
J: TRBJ1-4
CDR3: CASSLETGTTNEKLFF
DNA: TGTGCCAGCAGCTTAGAAACAGGGACAACTAATGAAAAACTGTTTTTT

D: -
V: TRBV12-3/TRBV12-4
size: -
J: TRBJ2-5
CDR3: CASSATGPKGETQYF
DNA: TGTGCCAGCAGTGCTACGGGACCCAAAGGGGAGACCCAGTACTTC

D: TRBD2
V: TRBV29-1
size: -
J: TRBJ2-3
CDR3: CSITSGRTADTQYF
DNA: TGCAGCATCACAAGCGGGAGGACCGCAGATACGCAGTATTTT

D: -
V: TRBV13
size: -
J: TRBJ2-3
CDR3: CASSADLGTDTQYF
DNA: TGTGCCAGCAGCGCCGACTTAGGAACAGATACGCAGTATTTT

D: -
V: TRBV7-2
size: few
J: TRBJ1-1
CDR3: CASSKSWRAEAFF
DNA: TGTGCCAGCAGCAAGTCTTGGAGGGCTGAAGCTTTCTTT

D: -
V: TRBV5-1
size: many
J: TRBJ1-2
CDR3: CASSLRGHPTDYGYTF
DNA: TGCGCCAGCAGCTTGAGGGGACACCCAACGGACTATGGCTACACCTTC

D: -
V: TRBV27
size: few
J: TRBJ2-3
CDR3: CASSLKVAPPTDTQYF
DNA: TGTGCCAGCAGTTTAAAGGTAGCACCTCCCACAGATACGCAGTATTTT

D: TRBD2
V: TRBV28
size: few
J: TRBJ2-7
CDR3: CASSFLGASGRTPMKDSYEQYF
DNA: TGTGCCAGCAGTTTCCTCGGGGCTAGCGGGAGAACCCCGATGAAAGACTCCTACGAGCAGTACTTC

D: -
V: TRBV7-2
size: -
J: TRBJ2-1
CDR3: CASSLESLPYNEQFF
DNA: TGTGCCAGCAGCTTAGAGTCGCTTCCTTACAATGAGCAGTTCTTC

D: TRBD2
V: TRBV7-8
size: -
J: TRBJ2-5
CDR3: CASRPGLVGETQYF
DNA: TGTGCCAGCAGACCGGGACTAGTGGGGGAGACCCAGTACTTC

D: TRBD2
V: TRBV2
size: few
J: TRBJ2-1
CDR3: CASREPGLARNEQFF
DNA: TGTGCCAGCAGGGAACCGGGACTAGCGCGGAATGAGCAGTTCTTC

D: -
V: TRBV20-1
size: few
J: TRBJ2-1
CDR3: CSARDGVTVGNEQFF
DNA: TGCAGTGCTAGAGACGGGGTGACCGTCGGCAATGAGCAGTTCTTC

D: TRBD2
V: TRBV9
size: once
J: TRBJ2-1
CDR3: CASSVNRLAGRNEQFF
DNA: TGTGCCAGCAGCGTAAACCGACTAGCGGGGAGGAATGAGCAGTTCTTC

D: -
V: TRBV12-3/TRBV12-4
size: few
J: TRBJ2-1
CDR3: CASSIRQVDNEQFF
DNA: TGTGCCAGCAGTATCCGACAGGTTGACAATGAGCAGTTCTTC